The present TCR beta chain was sequenced within a study of shared T cell receptors in the human thymus. The repertoire was sequenced with immunoSEQ multiplex PCR; TCRdb's copy has only in-frame clones and lacks some. This sample carries some 700,000 clones, around 87% of them seen once, and the ten largest clones take roughly 0.0097%. V lost 5 bases and J 6 bases, leaving 10 bases between the germline ends. Germline CDR1 reads SGHNT; CDR2 reads YENEEA. The CDR3 extends over 13 amino acids. The same data also contributed to another study, on human thymus T cells. Turning to that study: It was healthy Finnish infants having corrective surgery for congenital heart defects who were the donors. Thymic and blood repertoires seemed to show skewed V and J gene use. Related research reported highly overlapping thymic repertoires among unrelated individuals.

The chain is built from TRBV11-3 and TRBJ2-2, with D perhaps matching TRBD2 (5 bases). What was sequenced was thymocytes. The clonotype was recovered from a boy younger than two with a congenital heart defect. This chain's CDR3 is CASSTRASGELFF. The CDR3 DNA follows: TGTGCCAGCAGCACGAGGGCATCCGGGGAGCTGTTTTTT.